The rows below give T cell receptor beta chains drawn from one sample of a study of blood T cells in healthy people across ages. TCRdb ran MiXCR on the 5' RACE reads and lists one entry per CDR3 protein. The data contain around 940,000 distinct CDR3 sequences, roughly half of them singletons. Sequences were obtained from blood. These receptors originate from an older woman in good health. Each CDR3 is given with its conserved first and last residue. A D gene is named only where the DNA matches it firmly. Clone size appears in some rows only: once, few, many, or a class for an expanded clone.

TRBV13	TRBJ2-1	.	.	TGTGCCAGCAGCGGCATGCTAGGCAACAATAAGCAGTTCTTC	CASSGMLGNNKQFF
TRBV5-1	TRBJ2-3	.	.	TGCGCCAGCAGCTTTAGACAGGGAGGGGGCACAGATACGCAGTATTTT	CASSFRQGGGTDTQYF
TRBV29-1	TRBJ1-1	TRBD1	.	TGCAGCGTGCGGGACAGGGCCACGGGGACTGAAGCTTTCTTT	CSVRDRATGTEAFF
TRBV29-1	TRBJ2-3	.	many	TGCAGCGTCCCAGGGGCAGATACGCAGTATTTT	CSVPGADTQYF
TRBV6-5	TRBJ2-3	TRBD1	.	TGTGCCAGCAGTTATGGAGAGCGACAGGGGTGGAATACGCAGTATTTT	CASSYGERQGWNTQYF
TRBV6-2/TRBV6-3	TRBJ2-3	TRBD2	.	TGTGCCAGCATTCCTAGCGGGAGTCGAAGAGGTACGCAGTATTTT	CASIPSGSRRGTQYF
TRBV6-2/TRBV6-3	TRBJ1-1	TRBD1	few	TGTGCCAGCAGAAAACCGGGACAGGGGGCTGAAGCTTTCTTT	CASRKPGQGAEAFF
TRBV7-9	TRBJ1-4	.	.	TGTGCCAGCGCCCGGGACTACAACGAAAAACTGTTTTTT	CASARDYNEKLFF
TRBV7-8	TRBJ2-5	.	.	TGTGCCAGCAGCTTTCCAAGACTAGGGCGGGAGACCCAGTACTTC	CASSFPRLGRETQYF
TRBV5-1	TRBJ2-1	.	.	TGCGCCAGCAGCCTCCTCGGGCCCCGGGGAGGTGAGCAGTTCTTC	CASSLLGPRGGEQFF
TRBV29-1	TRBJ2-4	.	.	TGCAGCGTCCAATTAGTCCGGGACACAGACATTCAGTACTTC	CSVQLVRDTDIQYF
TRBV10-3	TRBJ1-5	.	once	TGTGCCATCAGTGAACCGGCGCTAGGTTTGCCCCAGCATTTT	CAISEPALGLPQHF
TRBV2	TRBJ2-7	TRBD1	few	TGTGCCAGCAGTGTAACAGGGGCCCACGAGCAGTACTTC	CASSVTGAHEQYF
TRBV18	TRBJ2-3	.	.	TGTGCCAGCTCACCAAATCGGGACCCCCCTAGCACAGATACGCAGTATTTT	CASSPNRDPPSTDTQYF
TRBV5-6	TRBJ2-2	.	.	TGTGCCAGCAGCTTGGTGTTCAGGGGTAGGTCCGGGGAGCTGTTTTTT	CASSLVFRGRSGELFF
TRBV10-3	TRBJ2-3	.	.	TGTGCCATCAGCGCCCTTAACACGCAGTATTTT	CAISALNTQYF
TRBV4-1	TRBJ2-4	TRBD1	.	TGCGCCAGCAGCCAGCCCCTCGGCTCTCGGACAGGGACAGACAAAAACATTCAGTACTTC	CASSQPLGSRTGTDKNIQYF
TRBV4-1	TRBJ2-5	.	.	TGCGCCAGCAGCCGACTCCTTGGGGAGACCCAGTACTTC	CASSRLLGETQYF
TRBV5-6	TRBJ1-2	TRBD1	.	TGTGCCAGCAGCTTGGCCCCCCGGACAGGGAGCTATGGCTACACCTTC	CASSLAPRTGSYGYTF
TRBV2	TRBJ1-4	.	.	TGTGCCATTCAGCGGGCCCTTAGAGAAAAACTGTTTTTT	CAIQRALREKLFF
TRBV6-6	TRBJ2-4	.	.	TGTGCCAGCAGTTACCCAGAAGGGATTCAGTACTTC	CASSYPEGIQYF
TRBV3-1	TRBJ1-1	.	.	TGTGCCAGCAGCCACGGACAGAGCACGAACACTGAAGCTTTCTTT	CASSHGQSTNTEAFF
TRBV28	TRBJ1-6	TRBD1	.	TGTGCCAGCAGTTCGGGACAGGTGTTTAATTCACCCCTCCACTTT	CASSSGQVFNSPLHF
TRBV4-2	TRBJ2-7	.	.	TGTGCCAGCAGCCAAGACTGGCGGTCCTACGAGCAGTACTTC	CASSQDWRSYEQYF
TRBV7-9	TRBJ2-3	TRBD2	.	TGTGCCAGCAGCTCCGCTAGCGGGAGGACCACAGATACGCAGTATTTT	CASSSASGRTTDTQYF
TRBV6-1	TRBJ1-2	.	once	TGTGCCAGCAGTGTTAGCAGACCTTACTATGGCTACACCTTC	CASSVSRPYYGYTF
TRBV4-1	TRBJ2-5	TRBD1	.	TGCGCCAGCAGCCAACTAAAAAGGACAGGGGGCAGGGAGACCCAGTACTTC	CASSQLKRTGGRETQYF
TRBV3-1	TRBJ2-6	TRBD2	many	TGTGCCAGCAGCGACCGACTAGCGGGTAGTGGGGCCAACGTCCTGACTTTC	CASSDRLAGSGANVLTF